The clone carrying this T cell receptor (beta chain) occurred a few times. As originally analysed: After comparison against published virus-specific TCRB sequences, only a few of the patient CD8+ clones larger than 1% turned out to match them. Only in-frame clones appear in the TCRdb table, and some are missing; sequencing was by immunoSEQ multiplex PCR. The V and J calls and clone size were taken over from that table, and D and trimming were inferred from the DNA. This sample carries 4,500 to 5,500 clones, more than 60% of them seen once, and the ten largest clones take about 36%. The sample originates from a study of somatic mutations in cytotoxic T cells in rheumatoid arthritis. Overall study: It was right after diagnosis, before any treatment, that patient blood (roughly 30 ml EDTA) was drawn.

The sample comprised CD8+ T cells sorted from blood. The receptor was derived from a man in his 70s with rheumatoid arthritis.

Written as DNA, the CDR3 is TGCGCCAGCAGCCAAGATCTGGCTAGCGGGCACTACAATGAGCAGTTCTTC. Protein sequence: CASSQDLASGHYNEQFF. The chain combines TRBV4-1 with TRBJ2-1, with TRBD2 identical over 8 bases. In germline, CDR1 is MGHRA, CDR2 YSYEKL. This CDR3 region has 17 residues. Trimming removed 0 bases from V and 3 bases from J; junction bases left unmatched: 7.